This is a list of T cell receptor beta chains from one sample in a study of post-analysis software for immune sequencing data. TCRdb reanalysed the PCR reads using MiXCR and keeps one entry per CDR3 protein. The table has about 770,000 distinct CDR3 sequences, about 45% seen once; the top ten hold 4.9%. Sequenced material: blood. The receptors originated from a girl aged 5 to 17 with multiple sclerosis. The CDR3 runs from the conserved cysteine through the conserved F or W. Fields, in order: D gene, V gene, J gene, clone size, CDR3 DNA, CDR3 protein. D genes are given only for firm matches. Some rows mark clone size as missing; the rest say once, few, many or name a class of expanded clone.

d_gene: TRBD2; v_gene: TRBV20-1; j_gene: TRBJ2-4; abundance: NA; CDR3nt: TGCAGTGCTAGAGTAGGAAGCCTGCCGGGGGGGGAGCAGTACTTC; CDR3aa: CSARVGSLPGGEQYF
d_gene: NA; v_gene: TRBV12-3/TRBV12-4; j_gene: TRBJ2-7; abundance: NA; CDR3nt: TGTGCCAGCAGTCTTCGCTCCGGGACATACCTCTACGAGCAGTACTTC; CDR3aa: CASSLRSGTYLYEQYF
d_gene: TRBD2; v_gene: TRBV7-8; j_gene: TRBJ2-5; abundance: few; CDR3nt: TGTGCCAGCAGCCAAAGGGCTAGCGGGAGTTTGTTTGAGACCCAGTACTTC; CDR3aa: CASSQRASGSLFETQYF
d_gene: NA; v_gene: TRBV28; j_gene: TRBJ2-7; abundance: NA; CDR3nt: TGTGCCAGCAGTTCCCCCCCAGCGGACTCCTACGAGCAGTACTTC; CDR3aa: CASSSPPADSYEQYF
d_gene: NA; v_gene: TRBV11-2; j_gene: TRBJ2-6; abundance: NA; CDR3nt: TGTGCCAGCAGCACAGGGTTCTTGCTGTCTGGGGCCAACGTCCTGACTTTC; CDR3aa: CASSTGFLLSGANVLTF
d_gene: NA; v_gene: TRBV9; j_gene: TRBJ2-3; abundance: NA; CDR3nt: TGTGCCAGCAGCGTAGAAGTGTGGAGCACAGATACGCAGTATTTT; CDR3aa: CASSVEVWSTDTQYF
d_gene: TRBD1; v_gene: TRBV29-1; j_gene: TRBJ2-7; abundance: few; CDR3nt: TGCAGCGTTGGAGGGGGGGACAGGGGTTACGAGCAGTACTTC; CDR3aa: CSVGGGDRGYEQYF
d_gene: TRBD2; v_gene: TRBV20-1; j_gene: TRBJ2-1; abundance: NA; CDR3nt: TGCAGTGCTAGGGGACTAAGCTCCTACAATGAGCAGTTCTTC; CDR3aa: CSARGLSSYNEQFF
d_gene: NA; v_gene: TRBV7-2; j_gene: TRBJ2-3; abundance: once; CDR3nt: TGTGCCAGCAGCTTACAGGCCGATATATCAGATACGCAGTATTTT; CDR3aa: CASSLQADISDTQYF
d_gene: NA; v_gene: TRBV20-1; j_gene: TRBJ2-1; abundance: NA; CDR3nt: TGCAGTGCTAAGGGTACCCGGGACAAGGGCAATGAGCAGTTCTTC; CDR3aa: CSAKGTRDKGNEQFF
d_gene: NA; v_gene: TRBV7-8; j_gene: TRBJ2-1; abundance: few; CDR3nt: TGTGCCAGCAGCCCGGGACTTCCACCCGCCTACAATGAGCAGTTCTTC; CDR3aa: CASSPGLPPAYNEQFF